The rows below give T cell receptor beta chains drawn from one sample of a study of cytomegalovirus exposure and HLA in healthy donors. Produced via immunoSEQ multiplex PCR; TCRdb's table is partial and in-frame only. The sample comprises about 160,000 clones, approximately 84% of which are singletons, and less than 0.4% rests with the top ten. Sequences were obtained from PBMCs. The receptors here all came from a boy aged 2 to 10 in good health and CMV-seronegative. Each CDR3 is given with its conserved first and last residue. The order of the fields is clone size, J gene, V gene, D gene, CDR3 DNA, CDR3 protein. D genes are given only for firm matches. Clone size is not always given. Where it is, it says once, few, many or a class for expanded clones.

>-|TRBJ1-1|TRBV6-1|TRBD1
TGTGCCAGCAGTGCAAGACTGCGGACAGGGGTGGGCACTGAAGCTTTCTTT
CASSARLRTGVGTEAFF
>-|TRBJ2-2|TRBV25-1|-
TGTGCCAGCAGTCCTCAGACAGCCACCGGGGAGCTGTTTTTT
CASSPQTATGELFF
>-|TRBJ1-2|TRBV5-1|TRBD1
TGCGCCAGCAGCTTGGAAGGCCGGACAGGGGGCATCTATGGCTACACCTTC
CASSLEGRTGGIYGYTF
>-|TRBJ2-3|TRBV5-1|TRBD1
TGCGCCAGCAGCATCCTGGGGACAGAGAGCACAGATACGCAGTATTTT
CASSILGTESTDTQYF
>-|TRBJ2-7|TRBV7-9|TRBD1
TGTGCCAGCAGCTTAGATACAGGGGCCGGCGAGCAGTACTTC
CASSLDTGAGEQYF
>-|TRBJ2-7|TRBV27|-
TGTGCCAGCAGTTCCCTCCCTAAGTACGAGCAGTACTTC
CASSSLPKYEQYF
>-|TRBJ2-7|TRBV25-1|TRBD1
TGTGCCAGCAGCGTCCGGGACAGCTCCTACGAGCAGTACTTC
CASSVRDSSYEQYF
>once|TRBJ2-1|TRBV7-3|-
TGTGCCAGCAGCTTAAGCGGGGACGGTAACAATGAGCAGTTCTTC
CASSLSGDGNNEQFF
>few|TRBJ1-1|TRBV2|TRBD1
TGTGCCAGCAGAGACAGGGGGCGGGTGAACACTGAAGCTTTCTTT
CASRDRGRVNTEAFF
>-|TRBJ2-7|TRBV10-3|-
TGTGCCATCAGTGAGTCGTGGCCGATCTACGAGCAGTACTTC
CAISESWPIYEQYF
>-|TRBJ1-1|TRBV6-5|TRBD1
TGTGCCAGCAGACAGGGGGCTGTGAACACTGAAGCTTTCTTT
CASRQGAVNTEAFF
>once|TRBJ2-1|TRBV19|TRBD2
TGTGCCAGTAGTATAAGCGGGAGCTCTTTGGAGGAGCAGTTCTTC
CASSISGSSLEEQFF
>-|TRBJ2-5|TRBV7-6|TRBD2
TGTGCCAGCAGCTTAGTTAGACTAGCGGGAGCGCAAGAGACCCAGTACTTC
CASSLVRLAGAQETQYF
>-|TRBJ2-3|TRBV7-2|TRBD2
TGTGCCAGCAGCTCACCGACTAGCGCCACAGATACGCAGTATTTT
CASSSPTSATDTQYF
>-|TRBJ2-1|TRBV25-1|TRBD1
TGTGCCAGCCGACAGGGGGTGGGCTACAATGAGCAGTTCTTC
CASRQGVGYNEQFF
>few|TRBJ1-4|TRBV19|TRBD1
TGTGCCAGTAGTATTGGACAGGGGTATGAAAAACTGTTTTTT
CASSIGQGYEKLFF
>-|TRBJ1-1|TRBV5-1|-
TGCGCCAGCAGCCAGACCGGACAGCTTGAAGCTTTCTTT
CASSQTGQLEAFF
>-|TRBJ1-5|TRBV30|TRBD1
TGTGCCTGGAGTGTTTACAGGGGAAGAAACAATCAGCCCCAGCATTTT
CAWSVYRGRNNQPQHF
>-|TRBJ2-1|TRBV6-5|-
TGTGCCAGCAGTAACCTTCCAGGGTTTGAGCAGTTCTTC
CASSNLPGFEQFF
>-|TRBJ2-3|TRBV7-8|TRBD2
TGTGCCAGCAGCATCTACGGCGGGAGGGCCACAGATACGCAGTATTTT
CASSIYGGRATDTQYF
>-|TRBJ1-2|TRBV6-1|-
TGTGCCACCACGTTTTCAACAGGGAGAGGCTACACCTTC
CATTFSTGRGYTF
>-|TRBJ1-5|TRBV21-1|-
TGTGCCAGCTCCCTGGACAGGGTCAATCAGCCCCAGCATTTT
CASSLDRVNQPQHF
>-|TRBJ1-1|TRBV7-2|-
TGTGCCAGCAGCCCGGAGACGGGAAGGAACACTGAAGCTTTCTTT
CASSPETGRNTEAFF
>-|TRBJ2-2|TRBV9|TRBD2
TGTGCCAGCAGCGTAGTAGCGGGAGATTACGGGGAGCTGTTTTTT
CASSVVAGDYGELFF
>-|TRBJ2-1|TRBV5-1|TRBD2
TGCGCCAGCAGCCTGACTAGCGGGATAAGACCCTACAATGAGCAGTTCTTC
CASSLTSGIRPYNEQFF
>-|TRBJ2-3|TRBV19|TRBD1
TGTGCCAGTAGTACAGATCTGGGACAGAGTGTCACAGATACGCAGTATTTT
CASSTDLGQSVTDTQYF
>-|TRBJ2-7|TRBV27|TRBD1
TGTGCCAGCAGTTTGGGGACAGCCTCCTACGAGCAGTACTTC
CASSLGTASYEQYF
>-|TRBJ2-5|TRBV10-3|TRBD2
TGTGCCATCAGTGAACTCACTAGCGGGAGTGGGGAGACCCAGTACTTC
CAISELTSGSGETQYF
>once|TRBJ1-1|TRBV29-1|TRBD1
TGCAGCGTTGAAAAGGACAGGGATGTGAACACTGAAGCTTTCTTT
CSVEKDRDVNTEAFF
>-|TRBJ1-6|TRBV5-6|TRBD1
TGTGCCAGCAGTTACTTAACCGGGACAGCCAATTCACCCCTCCACTTT
CASSYLTGTANSPLHF
>once|TRBJ2-1|TRBV5-4|TRBD2
TGTGCCAGCAGCTTGGCATCTAGCGGGTCCAATGAGCAGTTCTTC
CASSLASSGSNEQFF
>-|TRBJ2-7|TRBV4-1|TRBD2
TGCGCCAGCAGCCAAATGGTGGGAGGGCCGTACGAGCAGTACTTC
CASSQMVGGPYEQYF
>-|TRBJ2-1|TRBV25-1|TRBD2
TGTGCCAGCAGGGGAGCGGGGGGATCCTACAATGAGCAGTTCTTC
CASRGAGGSYNEQFF
>few|TRBJ1-5|TRBV10-3|TRBD1
TGTGCCACCTGGACAGGCCGAGAGAAGAGCAATCAGCCCCAGCATTTT
CATWTGREKSNQPQHF
>-|TRBJ2-7|TRBV6-6|TRBD1
TGTGCCAGCCAGCCGGGACAGTTCTACGAGCAGTACTTC
CASQPGQFYEQYF
>few|TRBJ2-3|TRBV2|-
TGTGCCAGCAGACCCAGGGCCAACACAGATACGCAGTATTTT
CASRPRANTDTQYF
>-|TRBJ2-3|TRBV19|TRBD2
TGTGCCAGTAGTATGTGGGAGGGCCCCTTAGATACGCAGTATTTT
CASSMWEGPLDTQYF
>-|TRBJ2-1|TRBV6-5|-
TGTGCCAGCAGTTACTCGACGGGGGGCATTTTCTATGAGCAGTTCTTC
CASSYSTGGIFYEQFF
>-|TRBJ2-1|TRBV6-6|TRBD2
TGTGCCAGCAGAGACGGGACTAGCGGGCTAAATGAGCAGTTCTTC
CASRDGTSGLNEQFF
>-|TRBJ1-1|TRBV7-3|-
TGTGCCAGCAGCACACACCAGAACACTGAAGCTTTCTTT
CASSTHQNTEAFF
>-|TRBJ2-7|TRBV27|-
TGTGCCAGCAGTTTATCGTCGGTTCTGGTCGAGCAGTACTTC
CASSLSSVLVEQYF
>-|TRBJ2-7|TRBV18|TRBD1
TGTGCCAGCTCAGAAGACAGGGGCGTAACCTACGAGCAGTACTTC
CASSEDRGVTYEQYF
>-|TRBJ2-7|TRBV7-6|TRBD1
TGTGCCAGCAGCACCGGACAGGGGTCCTCCTACGAGCAGTACTTC
CASSTGQGSSYEQYF
>-|TRBJ2-7|TRBV5-1|-
TGCGCCAGCAGCTTGGCTTTTACTAGTGGGAAGAGCTACGAGCAGTACTTC
CASSLAFTSGKSYEQYF
>-|TRBJ1-5|TRBV2|TRBD1
TGTGCCAGCAGTGAAATAGGAGGGGGCCATAGCAATCAGCCCCAGCATTTT
CASSEIGGGHSNQPQHF
>-|TRBJ2-7|TRBV7-9|TRBD2
TGTGCCAGCAGCTCCTTAGCGGGAGGGCGCGAGCAGTACTTC
CASSSLAGGREQYF
>-|TRBJ2-3|TRBV6-6|-
TGTGCCAGCAGTTACGGACAGGGAGGGGATACGCAGTATTTT
CASSYGQGGDTQYF
>few|TRBJ1-4|TRBV6-5|-
TGTGCCAGCAGTTACTCTGGCAGTCTTAATGAAAAACTGTTTTTT
CASSYSGSLNEKLFF
>-|TRBJ2-1|TRBV27|-
TGTGCCAGCACTAGCTCCTACAATGAGCAGTTCTTC
CASTSSYNEQFF